This TCR beta chain was retrieved from a study of blood T cell repertoires in COVID-19. Overall study: Acute-phase and convalescent COVID-19 samples originated in the United States, Italy and Spain. T cells, B-cell-depleted T cells, or PBMCs supplied cDNA or gDNA.

Trimming removed 3 bases from V and 4 bases from J; junction bases left unmatched: 1. The CDR3 runs 14 residues. Looked up from germline, CDR1 is LNHDA and CDR2 is SQIVND (reference sequence). This clone appeared once. In the authors' workflow: Reference gene primer amplification in the assay estimated nucleated cell counts. Assay: immunoSEQ multiplex PCR; the TCRdb copy retains only in-frame clones and omits some. V, J and clone size were drawn from that table, and D and trimming were deduced from the DNA. The sample holds approximately 150,000 clones, 70% to 85% seen once. The chain couples TRBV19 to TRBJ1-5; 9 bases are a match to TRBD1. This receptor was taken from a woman between 45 and 65 years old in a cohort sampled during active or convalescent COVID-19. The specimen was peripheral blood. For the CDR3, the DNA is TGTGCCAGTAGTATGGGGACAGGGAATCAGCCCCAGCATTTT. The encoded protein is CASSMGTGNQPQHF.